A selection of T cell receptor beta chains follows, all from one sample in a study of response to subunit inactivated influenza vaccine. Via MiXCR, TCRdb re-called the RT-PCR reads, giving one row per CDR3 protein. Of roughly 700,000 distinct CDR3 sequences in the sample, approximately 15% are singletons; the top ten hold 5.5% to 7%. The input for sequencing was PBMCs from blood, taken around 14 days before vaccination. The receptors shown here come from a man aged 45-60 years who received an inactivated influenza vaccine. Both conserved end residues are part of each CDR3. The D gene is left open where the match is weak. Clone size is not always given. Where it is, it says once, few, many or a class for expanded clones.

TRBV6-2/TRBV6-3,TRBD2,few,TRBJ2-1,CASSYPAGGGNEQFF,TGTGCCAGCAGTTACCCTGCGGGGGGCGGGAATGAGCAGTTCTTC
TRBV12-3/TRBV12-4,-,few,TRBJ2-7,CASSFYPGNYEQYF,TGTGCCAGCAGTTTCTATCCGGGGAATTACGAGCAGTACTTC
TRBV7-6,TRBD2,-,TRBJ2-1,CASSLAGLAGEGEQFF,TGTGCCAGCAGCTTAGCCGGCCTAGCGGGAGAGGGTGAGCAGTTCTTC
TRBV11-2,TRBD2,few,TRBJ2-3,CASSLLTSGRADTQYF,TGTGCCAGCAGCTTGCTGACTAGCGGGAGGGCCGATACGCAGTATTTT
TRBV4-1,TRBD2,few,TRBJ2-2,CASRQEGLAGGPVKAGELFF,TGCGCCAGCAGGCAAGAGGGACTAGCGGGAGGGCCGGTGAAAGCCGGGGAGCTGTTTTTT
TRBV15,-,-,TRBJ2-1,CATSRDRAWQFF,TGTGCCACCAGCAGAGATCGGGCATGGCAGTTCTTC
TRBV7-9,-,few,TRBJ1-4,CASSLGPREREKLFF,TGTGCCAGCAGCTTAGGACCCAGGGAGAGGGAAAAACTGTTTTTT
TRBV20-1,TRBD2,few,TRBJ2-1,CSAADGGGNEQFF,TGCAGTGCGGCAGACGGGGGGGGGAATGAGCAGTTCTTC
TRBV28,-,few,TRBJ2-3,CASESPGTDTQYF,TGTGCCAGCGAGAGTCCGGGCACAGATACGCAGTATTTT
TRBV5-1,-,many,TRBJ2-5,CASSLDKETQYF,TGCGCCAGCAGCTTGGATAAGGAGACCCAGTACTTC
TRBV27,TRBD2,few,TRBJ2-3,CASRLAGGQVDTQYF,TGTGCCAGCAGGCTAGCGGGGGGGCAGGTAGATACGCAGTATTTT
TRBV20-1,TRBD1,few,TRBJ1-5,CSARAGGRGQPQHF,TGCAGTGCTAGAGCAGGGGGCCGGGGTCAGCCCCAGCATTTT
TRBV3-1,-,few,TRBJ2-1,CASSQFSSEDEQFF,TGTGCCAGCAGCCAGTTTTCGAGTGAGGATGAGCAGTTCTTC
TRBV20-1,TRBD2,-,TRBJ2-3,CSAREGAGGLRTDTQYF,TGCAGTGCTAGAGAGGGGGCGGGGGGGCTTCGCACAGATACGCAGTATTTT
TRBV29-1,-,-,TRBJ2-2,CSAPGGTGTGELFF,TGCAGCGCCCCGGGGGGGACAGGGACCGGGGAGCTGTTTTTT
TRBV5-1,-,few,TRBJ1-4,CASSLGWDEKLFF,TGCGCCAGCAGCCTTGGGTGGGATGAAAAACTGTTTTTT
TRBV28,-,few,TRBJ2-5,CASSALLGQETHYF,TGTGCCAGCAGCGCCCTTTTGGGTCAAGAGACCCACTACTTC
TRBV20-1,-,few,TRBJ1-1,CSAMRSMNTEAFF,TGCAGTGCTATGCGGTCCATGAACACTGAAGCTTTCTTT
TRBV20-1,TRBD2,few,TRBJ2-2,CSARGLAGGPHGELFF,TGCAGTGCTAGGGGCCTAGCGGGAGGCCCTCATGGGGAGCTGTTTTTT
TRBV6-2/TRBV6-3,TRBD1,few,TRBJ1-2,CASSPLRDRVNYGYTF,TGTGCCAGCAGTCCCCTCCGGGACAGGGTTAACTATGGCTACACCTTC
TRBV5-1,TRBD2,-,TRBJ2-1,CASSLGGTSDEQFF,TGCGCCAGCAGTCTTGGCGGGACTAGCGATGAGCAGTTCTTC
TRBV4-3,-,many,TRBJ2-7,CASSQRVEGGGNSYEQYF,TGCGCCAGCAGCCAGAGGGTGGAAGGTGGAGGGAACTCCTACGAGCAGTACTTC
TRBV6-5,-,-,TRBJ2-7,CASSYRDPTIYGQYF,TGTGCCAGCAGTTACCGGGACCCCACCATTTACGGGCAGTACTTC
TRBV24-1,-,-,TRBJ2-1,CATSDSGAGEQFF,TGTGCCACCAGTGATTCCGGGGCTGGTGAGCAGTTCTTC
TRBV7-2,-,-,TRBJ1-4,CASSPGVGPNEKLFF,TGTGCCAGCAGCCCCGGCGTGGGGCCTAATGAAAAACTGTTTTTT
TRBV15,-,few,TRBJ1-1,CATSREDTIREGAFF,TGTGCCACCAGCAGAGAAGACACCATCCGGGAGGGAGCTTTCTTT
TRBV20-1,TRBD2,few,TRBJ2-3,CSASRTSGGTTDTQYF,TGCAGTGCCTCCAGGACTAGCGGGGGAACCACAGATACGCAGTATTTT
TRBV19,-,-,TRBJ2-2,CASSIVGQGRGTGELFF,TGTGCCAGTAGTATCGTCGGGCAGGGACGTGGCACCGGGGAGCTGTTTTTT
TRBV18,TRBD2,-,TRBJ2-7,CASSPPSGGSYEQYF,TGTGCCAGCTCACCTCCTAGCGGGGGGAGTTACGAGCAGTACTTC